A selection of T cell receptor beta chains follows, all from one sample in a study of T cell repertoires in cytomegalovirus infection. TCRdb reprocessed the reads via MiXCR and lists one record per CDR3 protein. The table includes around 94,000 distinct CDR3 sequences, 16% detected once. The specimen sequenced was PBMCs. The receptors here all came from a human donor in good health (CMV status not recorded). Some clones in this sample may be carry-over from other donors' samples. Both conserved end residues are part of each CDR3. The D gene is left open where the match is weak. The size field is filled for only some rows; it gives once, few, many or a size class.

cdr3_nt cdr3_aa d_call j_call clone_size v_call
TGTGCCAGCCTATCGACAGGACTCTCCTACGAGCAGTACTTC CASLSTGLSYEQYF - TRBJ2-7 few TRBV2
TGTGCCAGCAGTTCCGATTACGAGCAGTACTTC CASSSDYEQYF - TRBJ2-7 - TRBV12-3/TRBV12-4
TGTGCCAGCAGCCCCGGAGGGGGCGGGAAAGAGACCCAGTACTTC CASSPGGGGKETQYF - TRBJ2-5 many TRBV11-3
TGTGCCAGCAGTTACGTGGGAATTAGCAATGAGCAGTTCTTC CASSYVGISNEQFF - TRBJ2-1 many TRBV6-2/TRBV6-3
TGTGCCAGCAGCCCCCGCGGAGGGGGCACAGATACGCAGTATTTT CASSPRGGGTDTQYF - TRBJ2-3 - TRBV7-9
TGTGCCAGCAGCTACCCGGACAGGGGGCATGAAGATACGCAGTATTTT CASSYPDRGHEDTQYF TRBD1 TRBJ2-3 many TRBV7-2
TGTGCCAGCATTGTTTCAGATACGCAGTATTTT CASIVSDTQYF - TRBJ2-3 - TRBV28
TGTGCCAGCAGCTTAACCGGCGGAGGATCACCCCTCCACTTT CASSLTGGGSPLHF - TRBJ1-6 few TRBV7-9
TGTGCCAGCAGCTTTGCCAAGGCCGCAGATACGCAGTATTTT CASSFAKAADTQYF - TRBJ2-3 many TRBV11-2
TGTGCCAGCAGCTTAGGAGTGAACAATGAGCAGTTCTTC CASSLGVNNEQFF - TRBJ2-1 many TRBV7-8
TGTGCCAGCTCACCAGGGCGGACAGCCAATCGAGAGACCCAGTACTTC CASSPGRTANRETQYF - TRBJ2-5 few TRBV18
TGCGCCAGCAGCTTCCGGGACAGGAACACTGAAGCTTTCTTT CASSFRDRNTEAFF TRBD1 TRBJ1-1 - TRBV5-1
TGTGCCAGCAGCTCCGACAGCCCCTACGAGCAGTACTTC CASSSDSPYEQYF - TRBJ2-7 few TRBV7-2
TGTGCCAGCAGCTTTATGGGGGGAAGTGAGCAGTTCTTC CASSFMGGSEQFF - TRBJ2-1 few TRBV7-6
TGTGCCAGCAGCTTCGAGGGCTCCACCATATATTTT CASSFEGSTIYF - TRBJ1-3 many TRBV7-2
TGTGCCAGCAGCGGACAAGGGGGCGGAGGGACGACTGAAGCTTTCTTT CASSGQGGGGTTEAFF TRBD1 TRBJ1-1 many TRBV9
TGTGCCAGCAGCTTGGGCGTCACTGGCTACACCTTC CASSLGVTGYTF - TRBJ1-2 - TRBV5-4